The clone carrying this TCR beta chain has just a few counts. Its antigen is currently unknown. It was with a sample-barcoded 5' primer and a J-beta primer mix that a second PCR of roughly 7 to 11 cycles was run. TCRdb recomputed calls from the 5' RACE reads with MiXCR, one row per CDR3 protein. The table includes more than 550,000 distinct CDR3 sequences, about 20% detected once. Ten milliliters of peripheral blood were drawn from each donor. This specimen comes from a study of blood T cells in healthy people across ages. Study-level background: T cells yielded about one barcoded beta molecule per two cells through template switching. General observations from the study: Measured against age, TCR beta diversity per million T cells decreased in a roughly linear manner. There was no known CMV status for donors, so expanded clonotype changes were possibly confounded.

Germline V gene data show CDR1 as LGHNA and CDR2 as YNFKEQ. CDR3 length equals 12 residues. The receptor's source is a man between 65 and 85 years old in good health. This chain connects TRBV4-2 to TRBJ2-5; no reliable D call. The DNA end favors TRBJ2-1, so the J call may be wrong. Sequenced: blood. CDR3: CASSPLGGEQFF. CDR3 DNA sequence: TGTGCCAGCAGCCCATTGGGTGGTGAGCAGTTCTTC.